One and the same sample provided the 5 T cell receptor beta chains below, sequenced in a study of T cell repertoires in cytomegalovirus infection. TCRdb passed the reads through MiXCR, listing each CDR3 protein once. The table includes 100,000 to 150,000 distinct CDR3 sequences, approximately 8.8% detected once. Material: PBMCs. The receptor set was obtained from a human donor in good health (CMV status not recorded). Some clones in this sample may be carry-over from other donors' samples.

This clonotype was recorded many times. V gene TRBV29-1 combines with J gene TRBJ1-2; TRBD1 agrees at 9 bases. This CDR3 has 11 amino acids. Germline CDR1 and CDR2: SQVTM and ANQGSEA. Trimming at V came to 7 bases and at J to 6 bases, leaving 3 bases not matched to a gene. In nucleotides, the CDR3 is TGCAGCGCCGGACAGGGGAATGGCTACACCTTC. It codes for CSAGQGNGYTF.

This clonotype showed up many times. The CDR3 DNA reads TGTGCCAGTAGTGCGCCCCCGGGACAAACTATCACCGGGGAGCTGTTTTTT. Amino acids: CASSAPPGQTITGELFF. The V call is TRBV19, the J call TRBJ2-2; D might be TRBD1 (6 bases). CDR1 and CDR2 from the germline V gene are LNHDA and SQIVND (reference sequence). Trimming removed 5 bases from V and 4 bases from J, with 20 bases in between. The CDR3 totals 17 residues.

This clonotype appeared many times. This chain connects TRBV28 to TRBJ2-1; D unclear. V lost 8 bases and J lost 7, with 15 bases in between. The CDR3 contains 13 residues. Per germline, CDR1 MDHEN and CDR2 SYDVKM. This CDR3 reads CASLERIRNEQFF. CDR3 in DNA: TGTGCCAGCCTGGAACGGATCCGTAATGAGCAGTTCTTC. The full variable domain, its missing parts supplied by reference TRBV28 and TRBJ2-1, is DVKVTQSSRYLVKRTGEKVFLECVQDMDHENMFWYRQDPGLGLRLIYFSYDVKMKEKGDIPEGYSVSREKKERFSLILESASTNQTSMYLCASLERIRNEQFFGPGTRLTVL.

This clonotype was counted many times. The rearrangement links TRBV20-1 to TRBJ1-2; D gene ambiguous. Per the germline V gene, CDR1 is DFQATT and CDR2 is SNEGSKA (reference sequence). V was shortened by 0 bases and J by 7 bases, with 15 bases between the two germline ends. The CDR3 has 14 residues. CDR3 sequence: CSARDLYQAGGYTF. The CDR3 DNA is TGCAGTGCTAGAGATCTTTACCAGGCCGGTGGCTACACCTTC.

As DNA, the CDR3 is TGTGCCAGTAGTATAGATCCCGACAGACAAGAGACCCAGTACTTC. Translated: CASSIDPDRQETQYF. The chain uses TRBV19 and TRBJ2-5; maybe TRBD1 (5 bases). Between the trimmed V and J ends, which lost 0 bases and 2 bases, there was a span of 10 bases. Germline lookup yields CDR1 LNHDA and CDR2 SQIVND (reference sequence). The CDR3 totals 15 residues.